This paragraph covers one T cell receptor beta chain sequence. The antigen remains undetermined. Each CDR3 protein gets one entry after TCRdb re-called the 5' RACE reads with MiXCR. Found here are 200,000 to 300,000 distinct CDR3 sequences, roughly a quarter of them singletons; the top ten hold around 0.58%. The CDR3 runs 14 residues. Unmatched junction bases numbered 13, after V lost 10 bases and J lost 6 bases. Germline V gives CDR1 SGHVS, CDR2 FNYEAQ. The record originates from a study of CD8 T cells in ankylosing spondylitis. Study findings and constraints: In ankylosing spondylitis blood, a motif of eight highly homologous TCR beta variants appeared characteristic. The disease-linked clones had a CD8+ phenotype and low blood frequencies.

This rearrangement joins TRBV7-6 to TRBJ2-7, with TRBD1 matching 9 bases. The source of this sequence is a male donor with ankylosing spondylitis or in good health (not recorded which). Sequencing used blood, either unsorted or a sorted T cell fraction (not recorded which). CDR3 bases: TGTGCCACTTCATGGGGACAGGGTACAGCCGAGCAGTACTTC. This sequence encodes CATSWGQGTAEQYF.